The 10 T cell receptor beta chains presented below share a single source sample, sequenced in a study of blood T cell repertoires in COVID-19 (TCRdb year 2020). Libraries were constructed by the immunoSEQ multiplex PCR assay. Imported from immuneACCESS, the table was reduced by TCRdb to in-frame sequences with V and J called. These copies leave out some clones; in studies compared against another copy, an unresolved V gene accounts for under half, and the cause of the remainder is not known. Within this sample are around 60,000 clones, with roughly 88% of them counted one time only. 1% to 1.5% of the sample is held by the ten biggest clonotypes. Source material: peripheral blood. These receptors were collected from a woman of 80 years or more with acute or convalescent COVID-19.

The rearrangement links TRBV5-1 to TRBJ1-1; D not resolved. Trimming took off 1 base at V and 2 bases at J, with 9 bases between the two ends. The CDR3 sequence is 14 residues long. Germline V lookup: CDR1 SGHRS, CDR2 YFSETQ. The CDR3 region is CASSLFFRNTEAFF. The CDR3 coding sequence is TGCGCCAGCAGCTTGTTTTTCAGAAACACTGAAGCTTTCTTT.

The V call is TRBV4-2, the J call TRBJ2-6, with 11 bases aligning to TRBD1. V trimming: 4 bases; J trimming: 3 bases; junction bases outside the gene matches: 8. Per the germline V gene, CDR1 is LGHNA and CDR2 is YNFKEQ. CDR3 size: 18 residues. For the CDR3, the DNA is TGTGCCAGCAGCCCGACCGGGACAGGGGGTGGTGGGGCCAACGTCCTGACTTTC. This translates into CASSPTGTGGGGANVLTF.

A single count supports this clone. The V and J genes are TRBV6-2 or TRBV6-3 and TRBJ2-7; possible D gene TRBD2, 6 bases. Trimming left V 6 bases short and J 2 bases short, with 14 bases between. Looked up from germline, CDR1 is MNHEY and CDR2 is SVGEGT. The CDR3 is 14 amino acids. Here the CDR3 reads CASSTGTGAYEQYF. CDR3 nucleotides: TGTGCCAGCAGCACCGGGACGGGGGCCTACGAGCAGTACTTC.

This sequence joins TRBV2 and TRBJ2-7; 8 positions match TRBD2. V lost 4 bases and J lost 3; bases outside the gene matches: 2. The CDR3 extends over 13 amino acids. CDR1 is SNHLY, CDR2 FYNNEI, per germline. DNA for the CDR3: TGTGCCAGCAGTGGGCTAGCGGGCTACGAGCAGTACTTC. This gives the protein CASSGLAGYEQYF.

The genes are TRBV11-2 and TRBJ2-1, with 8 bases lining up with TRBD1. The CDR3 extends over 16 amino acids. J lost 3 bases, V lost 5 bases, and 9 bases had no gene match. Germline CDR1 SGHAT, CDR2 FQNNGV. The CDR3 nucleotides read TGTGCCAGCAGCAAAGGGGACAGGACCTACTACAATGAGCAGTTCTTC. Residues: CASSKGDRTYYNEQFF. Combining the CDR3 with reference TRBV11-2 and TRBJ2-1 gives the whole variable domain EAGVAQSPRYKIIEKRQSVAFWCNPISGHATLYWYQQILGQGPKLLIQFQNNGVVDDSQLPKDRFSAERLKGVDSTLKIQPAKLEDSAVYLCASSKGDRTYYNEQFFGPGTRLTVL.

The chain uses TRBV27 and TRBJ1-4; D possibly corresponds to TRBD1 (5 bases). V lost 9 bases and J lost 2, with 13 bases in between. Germline CDR1 MNHEY, CDR2 SMNVEV (reference sequence). The CDR3 covers 14 residues. The CDR3, as DNA: TGTGCCAGTTCAGGGAGGTACACTAATGAAAAACTGTTTTTT. Translation gives CASSGRYTNEKLFF.

This clone was counted once. The CDR3 loop reads CASSSDPRSPYGYTF. The CDR3 region has the DNA TGCGCCAGCAGCTCCGATCCCAGGTCCCCTTATGGCTACACCTTC. The V and J genes are TRBV5-1 and TRBJ1-2, with no clear D. The germline V gene has CDR1 SGHRS and CDR2 YFSETQ. Trimming left V 3 bases short and J 5 bases short, with 17 bases between. The CDR3 spans 15 residues.

This sequence joins TRBV15 and TRBJ2-1, with a weak D call TRBD2 (6 bases). With 0 bases removed from V and 5 bases from J, the gap between germline ends came to 14 bases. The V gene's germline CDR1 is LNHNV and CDR2 YYDKDF (reference sequence). This CDR3 is built from 16 residues. The CDR3 sequence is CATSRERGILNNEQFF. In nucleotides, the CDR3 is TGTGCCACCAGCAGAGAGCGGGGTATTTTGAACAATGAGCAGTTCTTC.

This chain connects TRBV6-5 to TRBJ2-5; the match to TRBD1 covers 10 bases. Germline loops: CDR1 MNHEY, CDR2 SVGAGI. The V gene end was trimmed by 5 bases and the J gene end by 5 bases; junction bases not matched to a gene: 5. This CDR3 has 14 amino acids. As DNA, the CDR3 is TGTGCCAGCAGTCGAGACAGGGGGCGTGAGACCCAGTACTTC. It codes for CASSRDRGRETQYF.

This chain uses TRBV6-6 with TRBJ1-1; D is perhaps TRBD1 (6 bases). The V end was cut by 5 bases, the J end by 5 bases, with 12 bases between. The CDR3 consists of 13 residues. From germline, CDR1 is MNHNY and CDR2 SVGAGI (reference sequence). In nucleotides, the CDR3 is TGTGCCAGCAGTCCTGGGGACAATACTGAAGCTTTCTTT. Protein sequence: CASSPGDNTEAFF.